This entry describes one T cell receptor beta chain. In this sample, this clonotype turned up many times. No cognate antigen has been identified for it. Per-base quality was not reported, and no clone a single base away is much larger than it. Interpreted using the paper, the time point label stands for: newly diagnosed GD, antithyroid drugs for less than 3 months. RNA was extracted from PBMCs in TRIzol for both TCR sequencing and RNA sequencing. The diagnosis of Graves' disease followed American Thyroid Association guidelines. Recruitment of patients was carried out at an endocrinology department in Xi'an, China. From each patient, 7.5 to 9.5 milliliters of peripheral blood was collected into an EDTA anticoagulant tube. Ficoll Paque Plus density gradient separation was used to isolate PBMCs, and no further T cell sorting was performed. RNA quality was checked with an Agilent 2100 Bioanalyzer and agarose gel, and concentration with a NanoDrop 2000.

The data belong to a study of regulatory T cells in long-lasting Graves disease (dated by TCRdb to the early 2020s). Regarding the complete study: Newly diagnosed Graves' disease patients had taken antithyroid drugs for less than 3 months. The study was registered as a clinical trial and conducted in China. A total of 35 or so samples underwent TCR sequencing: about 13 from persistent and about 20 from newly diagnosed Graves' disease patients. Peripheral blood TCR sequencing and RNA sequencing compared persistent Graves' disease patients with newly diagnosed Graves' disease patients. General study outcomes and caveats: Preferential use of TRBV28, TRBJ1-2 and TRBJ2-5 was observed in persistent disease, whereas TRBV20-1 and TRBJ2-1 were favored in newly diagnosed disease. The authors acknowledged the small sample size as a limitation that may reduce accuracy. Sequencing and analysis were restricted to the TCR beta chain. Peripheral blood alone was examined, since thyroid tissue, which constituted the primary lesion, could not be accessed. Persistent Graves' disease patients showed lower TCR Shannon entropy and fewer highly expanded clones than newly diagnosed patients, suggesting clonal expansion. More public clonotypes were shared among persistent patients (2,741) than among newly diagnosed patients (roughly 960).

Library prep was done by multiplex PCR. Instrument on record: Illumina HiSeq 4000. To build TCR beta libraries, CDR3 regions were amplified by Arm-PCR using iRepertoire HTBI primers. PCR products were gel purified before sequencing. The paper's data handling went like this. Across samples, roughly 60 TRBV and 14 TRBJ segments were identified and used for gene usage analysis of CDR3 amino acid clonotypes. COPE and FqMerger were used to merge filtered high-quality paired reads into contigs. BLAST was used to align contigs to the IMGT TRBV, TRBD and TRBJ reference genes, and CDR3 was defined following IMGT. Any clonotype with a frequency above 0.1% was counted as a highly expanded clone. Shannon entropy served as the measure of repertoire diversity, while the Gini coefficient captured V-J evenness. A clonotype found in more than one individual was treated as public. The public reads were reprocessed in TCRdb via fastp at Q25 and MiXCR, keeping in-frame beta chains. Each record represents a unique CDR3 protein, reported with the most common genes and DNA among its rows. TCRdb, rather than the study authors, made the V and J calls. This sample has 250,000 to 300,000 distinct CDR3 sequences in its table, and 15% to 20% of those were observed once. The ten most abundant clones make up less than 15% of the sample.

Cut back by 9 bases and 2 bases, the V and J ends lie 10 bases apart. The CDR3 holds 14 amino acids from the cysteine to the phenylalanine. Solely the CDR3 DNA is kept, with 42 bases framed from the first base. Taken from the germline V gene, the CDR1 and CDR2 loops are KGHDR and SFDVKD. These data were also filed under a second study, of T cells in Graves' hyperthyroidism and ophthalmopathy. As noted in the second study: Graves' hyperthyroidism was defined as stable when no progression to ophthalmopathy occurred over 18 months of follow-up. The hyperthyroidism patients were between 18 and 65 years old and newly diagnosed, with a disease duration of less than 2 months. The study excluded patients with uncontrolled infections, other autoimmune diseases, pregnancy or lactation. Clinical symptoms, serum thyroxine and TRAb, thyroid ultrasound, and orbital computed tomography formed the basis for the diagnoses. A first-round RT-PCR of the TCR CDR3 used the HTBI primer set with the Qiagen OneStep RT-PCR kit. Most expanded thyroid clonotypes (frequency above 0.001) were also detected in blood, suggesting blood repertoires may reflect thyroid immune responses. A 13 V-J signature model separated ophthalmopathy from stable hyperthyroidism, with just over 85% sensitivity and roughly 81% specificity in cross-validation and 80%/75% in testing. During validation, the model predicted progression to ophthalmopathy a median of around 7 months ahead of onset, with almost 71% sensitivity and roughly 75% specificity. TCR V-J signatures able to tell the groups apart were searched for in a discovery cohort of around 95 patients, of whom around 42 had Graves' ophthalmopathy and 57 had stable Graves' hyperthyroidism. An independent validation cohort of around 19 hyperthyroidism patients and approximately 15 patients who later progressed to ophthalmopathy tested prospective prediction of ophthalmopathy. The approximately 98 discovery patients were randomly divided into training and test sets at a 7:3 ratio. In addition, the study compared T-cell repertoires in thyroid tissue and in blood from several Graves' hyperthyroidism patients. Once sampling was done, hyperthyroidism patients were given methimazole at a starting dose of 30 mg daily, whereas ophthalmopathy patients were given high-dose intravenous methylprednisolone. A second multiplex PCR round built the libraries, followed by size selection and purification. Paired-end sequencing of the libraries was performed with 100 bp reads on an Illumina HiSeq2000. SOAPnuke was used to process the raw data, with reads discarded if the reads contained adapters or uncalled bases, had a mean Phred below 15, or lacked an exact constant-primer or identifier match. COPE v1.2.5 was used to merge high-quality paired reads, and clonotypes were defined as unique nucleotide sequences. MiTCR v1.1 was used to align clonotypes to the IMGT TRBV, TRBD and TRBJ reference segments. Analysis was restricted to V-J combinations with a frequency above 0.0001, which covered 99.2% of repertoires. The TCS score was defined as F50 (clonal expansion) divided by E x V (chaos), with BLOSUM62-based TCRdist calculated between CDR3 peptides within each V-J. Welch's t-statistics and random forest reduced 500 to 550 V-J features to 10 to 15, which were used in a naive Bayes classifier (R e1071). No statistical method was used to set the sample size in advance, and investigators knew the group allocation. The paper describes TCR Vbeta CDR3 sequencing of 140 or so peripheral blood samples, made up of around 41 ophthalmopathy patients, 70 to 75 hyperthyroidism patients and around 17 progressor patients.

The rearrangement joined TRBV24-1 to TRBJ2-6; the D segment could be TRBD2, given 5 matching bases. This clonotype was sampled from a woman aged 30 to 39 with Graves disease. Donor details come from another sample of the same person, matched by shared clones. The specimen comprised peripheral blood mononuclear cells (PBMCs), sampled at new diagnosis, from a patient treated with antithyroid drugs. The CDR3 region has the sequence CATAPGTGANVLTF. The DNA sequence is given as TGTGCCACCGCACCGGGAACTGGGGCCAACGTCCTGACTTTC.